This TCR beta chain originates from a study of blood T cells in healthy people across ages. The CDR3 extends over 14 amino acids. Germline V gives CDR1 LGHDT, CDR2 YNNKEL (reference sequence). V was shortened by 5 bases and J by 5 bases, with 14 bases between the two germline ends. Many counts were recorded for this clonotype. Antigen: not known. For the second PCR, which ran for about 6 to 11 cycles, a sample-barcoded 5' primer and a J-beta primer mix were used. TCRdb reanalysed the 5' RACE reads using MiXCR and keeps one entry per CDR3 protein. Altogether about 780,000 distinct CDR3 sequences are present, roughly 46% being singletons, with the ten largest covering around a sixth. General study points: More naive CD4+ cells and higher diversity were found in long-lived than in aged donors.

The receptor was isolated from a man at least 80 years old in good health. The J gene is TRBJ2-3, the V gene TRBV3-1; perhaps TRBD1 as D (6 bases). The specimen sequenced was blood. The CDR3 here is CASSLGARQDTQYF. The CDR3 nucleotides are TGTGCCAGCAGCTTGGGGGCCAGGCAAGATACGCAGTATTTT.